The entry below gives a single TCR beta chain sequence along with its context. Antigen: not known. The length of the CDR3 is 13 residues. Trimming cost V 5 bases and J 7 bases, with 14 bases left between them. Germline V gene sequence: CDR1 SEHNR, CDR2 FQNEAQ (reference sequence). TCRdb re-analysed the RT-PCR reads in MiXCR, keeping a single row per CDR3 protein. The sample consists of around 7,700 distinct CDR3 sequences, roughly 86% of them appearing once. This sample was taken from a study of yellow fever vaccine responses in identical twins. Study-wide points: Reports say the vaccine T cell response in twins looked partly convergent and partly personalized.

This material consisted of T cells from blood (PBMCs), unsorted or a sorted subset (not recorded which), taken before or after yellow fever vaccination (not recorded which). The chain joins TRBV7-9 to TRBJ2-5; D is ambiguous. The origin of this receptor is a woman aged 18-29 years who received the yellow fever vaccine. This CDR3 is CASSPEAMGTQYF. The CDR3 nucleotides read TGTGCCAGCAGCCCTGAGGCCATGGGGACCCAGTACTTC.